A selection of T cell receptor beta chains follows, all from one sample in a study of shared clonotypes between healthy human individuals. Sequencing used immunoSEQ multiplex PCR; TCRdb keeps in-frame clones, though not all of them. This table has fewer than 2.5 million clones, roughly 93% appearing once. The sample taken for sequencing was naive CD4+ T cells from PBMCs. The receptors were sampled from a man between 18 and 35 years old in good health. Some clones in this sample may be carry-over from other donors' samples. Each CDR3 is given without its conserved first and last residue. Some rows have no size entry. The others give once, few or many, or a class for an expanded clone.

.	TRBV5-1	TRBJ2-5	ASSVTQETQY
.	TRBV18	TRBJ1-1	ASSPEQGMNTEAF
.	TRBV7-2	TRBJ2-7	ASSQQGTGLYEQY
.	TRBV28	TRBJ2-7	AVGRGQAFSYEQY
.	TRBV7-9	TRBJ2-3	ASSLVGLVADTQY
.	TRBV9	TRBJ2-3	ASSGTSGSTDTQY
.	TRBV5-1	TRBJ2-1	ASSQGHNEQF
.	TRBV28	TRBJ1-1	ATLPPNTEAF
.	TRBV4-1	TRBJ2-1	ASSQYSSGRAFFGNEQF
.	TRBV5-4	TRBJ2-3	ASSRSGTGADTQY
.	TRBV4-2	TRBJ1-2	ASSRGDPDRDPYGYT
.	TRBV4-2	TRBJ2-7	ASSQIEGRGNYEQY
.	TRBV5-1	TRBJ2-2	ASSLTGLAGGRELF
once	TRBV6-6	TRBJ2-3	ASSPSVDTQY
few	TRBV27	TRBJ1-3	ASRRGAGNTIY
once	TRBV7-2	TRBJ2-7	ASSSTRGPYEQY
.	TRBV15	TRBJ2-7	ATSGTSGTLYEQY
.	TRBV2	TRBJ1-1	ASSGDRGDGTEAF
.	TRBV19	TRBJ2-1	ASSNRGLAYNEQF
.	TRBV11-3	TRBJ2-5	ASSFRGSGRARGETQY
.	TRBV14	TRBJ2-1	ASSQERKEQF
.	TRBV4-1	TRBJ2-1	ASSQFVDSGGQF